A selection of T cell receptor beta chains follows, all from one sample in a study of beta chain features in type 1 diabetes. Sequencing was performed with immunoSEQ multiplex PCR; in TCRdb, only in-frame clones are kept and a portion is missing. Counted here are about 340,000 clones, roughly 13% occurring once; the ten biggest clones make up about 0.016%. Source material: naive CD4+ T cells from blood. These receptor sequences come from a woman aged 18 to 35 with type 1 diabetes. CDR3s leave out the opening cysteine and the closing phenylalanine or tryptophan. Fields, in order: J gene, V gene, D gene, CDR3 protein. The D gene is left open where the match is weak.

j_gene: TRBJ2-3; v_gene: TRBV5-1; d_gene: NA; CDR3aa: ASSLHQGRPSDTQY
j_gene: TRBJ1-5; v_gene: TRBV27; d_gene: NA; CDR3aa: ASSFLRDNQPQH
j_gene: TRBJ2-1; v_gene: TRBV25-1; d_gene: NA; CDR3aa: ASSEISGGQYNEQF
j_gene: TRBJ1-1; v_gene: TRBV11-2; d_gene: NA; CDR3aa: ASSLATGKAF
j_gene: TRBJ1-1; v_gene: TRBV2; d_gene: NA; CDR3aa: ASSGAGRTEAF
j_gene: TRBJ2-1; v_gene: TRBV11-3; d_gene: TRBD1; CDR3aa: ASSPGQGNNEQF
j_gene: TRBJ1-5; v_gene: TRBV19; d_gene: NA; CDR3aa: ASSIEAGNQPQH
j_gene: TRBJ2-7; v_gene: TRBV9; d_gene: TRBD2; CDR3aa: ASSVGLAGDGNEQY
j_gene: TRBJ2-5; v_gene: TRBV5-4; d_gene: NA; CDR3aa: ASSSQTPQETQY
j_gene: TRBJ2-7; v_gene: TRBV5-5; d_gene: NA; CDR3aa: ASSLEPGLGEQY
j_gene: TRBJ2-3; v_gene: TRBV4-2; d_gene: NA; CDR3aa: ASSQDFPRGFTDTQY
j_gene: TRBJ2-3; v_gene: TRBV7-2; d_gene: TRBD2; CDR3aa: ASGPLAGTDTQY
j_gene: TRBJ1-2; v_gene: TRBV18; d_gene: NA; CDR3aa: ASSPGHGGDGYT
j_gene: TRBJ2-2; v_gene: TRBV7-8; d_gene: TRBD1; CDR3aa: ASSFWDRNTGELF
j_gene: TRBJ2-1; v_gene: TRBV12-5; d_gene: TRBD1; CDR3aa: ASAPDRSSNEQF
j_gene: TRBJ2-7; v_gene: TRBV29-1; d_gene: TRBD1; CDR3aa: SVDSDRGIYEQY
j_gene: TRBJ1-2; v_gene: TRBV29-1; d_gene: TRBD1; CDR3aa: SVVQGNYGYT
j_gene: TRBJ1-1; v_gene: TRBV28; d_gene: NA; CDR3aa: ASTIRGNTEAF
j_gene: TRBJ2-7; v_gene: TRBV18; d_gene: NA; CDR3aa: ASSPGSYEQY
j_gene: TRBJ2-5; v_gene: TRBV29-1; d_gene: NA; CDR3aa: SVVSGPGWYQETQY
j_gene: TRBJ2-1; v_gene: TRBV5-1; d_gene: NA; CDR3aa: ASSTPSQGDEQF
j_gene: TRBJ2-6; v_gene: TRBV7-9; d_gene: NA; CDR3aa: ASSHRASGANVLT
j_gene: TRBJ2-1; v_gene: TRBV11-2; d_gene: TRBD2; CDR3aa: ASSLGLLAGVDNEQF
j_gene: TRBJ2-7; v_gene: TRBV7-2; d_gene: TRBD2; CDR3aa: ASSLTSGSYEQY
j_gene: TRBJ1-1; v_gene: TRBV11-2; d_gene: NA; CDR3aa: ASSSIRSGEAF
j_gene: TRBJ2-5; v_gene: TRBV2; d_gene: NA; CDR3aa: ASSPRGGGETQY
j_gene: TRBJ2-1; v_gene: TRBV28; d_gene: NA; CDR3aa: ASSQPTGSSYNEQF
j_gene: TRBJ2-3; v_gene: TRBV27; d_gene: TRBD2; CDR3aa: ASSLLTSGFTDTQY
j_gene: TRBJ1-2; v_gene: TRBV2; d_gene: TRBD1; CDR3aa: ASRAGTGDGYGYT
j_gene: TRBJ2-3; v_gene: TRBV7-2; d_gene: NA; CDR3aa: ASSLGLVAQY
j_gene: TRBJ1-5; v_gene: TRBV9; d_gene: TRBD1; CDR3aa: ASSVSWTGEPQH
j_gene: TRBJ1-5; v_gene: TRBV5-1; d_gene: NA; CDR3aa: ASSPGHPSNQPQH